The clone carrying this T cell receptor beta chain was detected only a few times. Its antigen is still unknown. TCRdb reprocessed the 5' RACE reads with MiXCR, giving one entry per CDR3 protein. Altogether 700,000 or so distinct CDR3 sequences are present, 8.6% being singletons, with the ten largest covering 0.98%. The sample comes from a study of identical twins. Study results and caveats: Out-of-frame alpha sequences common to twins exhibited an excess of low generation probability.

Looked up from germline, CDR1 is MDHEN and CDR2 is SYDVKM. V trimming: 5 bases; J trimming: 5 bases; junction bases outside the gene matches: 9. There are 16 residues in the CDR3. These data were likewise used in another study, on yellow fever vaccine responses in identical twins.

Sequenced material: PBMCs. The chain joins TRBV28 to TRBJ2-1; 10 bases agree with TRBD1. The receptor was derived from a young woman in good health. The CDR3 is CASSGAGTGDHNEQFF. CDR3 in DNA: TGTGCCAGCAGTGGGGCCGGGACAGGGGATCACAATGAGCAGTTCTTC.